This T cell receptor (beta chain) was found in a study of T cells in Graves' hyperthyroidism and ophthalmopathy. Amplification of TCR beta CDR3 regions was performed using RNA transcripts as template. The TCR CDR3 was amplified in a first-round RT-PCR using the HTBI primer set. TCRdb re-derived calls from the multiplex PCR reads in MiXCR, one entry per CDR3 protein. Of approximately 34,000 distinct CDR3 sequences listed, around 52% were seen once; the top ten hold roughly 25%. With regard to this clonotype: The CDR3 carries no conserved terminal phenylalanine or tryptophan, so it likely arises from a read error. The limits of the CDR3 on the DNA are not certain, so only TCRdb's listed CDR3 is given.

CDR1 is SSHAT and CDR2 is FNYEAQ in the germline V gene (reference sequence). The CDR3 is 12 amino acids in total, end residues counted. Uncontrolled infection, other autoimmune disease, pregnancy and lactation each barred patients from inclusion. Diagnoses used clinical symptoms, serum thyroxine and TRAb, thyroid ultrasound and orbital computed tomography. PBMCs were collected from an approximately 9.3 ml volume of fresh peripheral blood. The chain carries TRBV7-7 and TRBJ2-5; TRBD1 is the table's D call, not checked against the DNA. This TCR was recovered from a woman aged 40 to 55 with Graves' ophthalmopathy. Material for sequencing was blood. This CDR3 is CASSLVTVSGQA.